Listed here are 20 T cell receptor beta chains from one sample, sequenced in a study of T cells in Graves' hyperthyroidism and ophthalmopathy. Authors of the study amplified TCR beta CDR3 regions from RNA transcripts. Carried out on the TCR CDR3, a first-round RT-PCR used the HTBI primer set. MiXCR, applied by TCRdb to the multiplex PCR reads, yields one record per CDR3 protein. The table records roughly 500,000 distinct CDR3 sequences, 16% of them present only once. Sequenced sample: blood. All receptors derive from a woman aged 30 to 39 with Graves' ophthalmopathy.

The gene calls are TRBV28 and TRBJ1-1; D uncertain. Trimming shortened V by 3 bases and J by 3 bases, and 17 bases separated the two germline ends. Germline lookup yields CDR1 MDHEN and CDR2 SYDVKM. This CDR3 spans 16 amino acids. DNA for the CDR3: TGTGCCAGCAGTTTTTTCTTCATTCGGCAGTACACTGAAGCTTTCTTT. Translating gives CASSFFFIRQYTEAFF. The whole variable domain, remainder taken from reference TRBV28 and TRBJ1-1, is DVKVTQSSRYLVKRTGEKVFLECVQDMDHENMFWYRQDPGLGLRLIYFSYDVKMKEKGDIPEGYSVSREKKERFSLILESASTNQTSMYLCASSFFFIRQYTEAFFGQGTRLTVV.

This chain connects TRBV20-1 to TRBJ2-5; D gene uncertain. The CDR3 has 13 residues. With 5 bases removed from V and 1 base from J, the gap between germline ends came to 11 bases. Germline values: CDR1 DFQATT, CDR2 SNEGSKA (reference sequence). The CDR3 is CSARLRAQETQYF. Here the CDR3 DNA reads TGCAGTGCTCGACTCCGGGCCCAAGAGACCCAGTACTTC.

This clonotype appeared a few times. V gene TRBV10-3 combines with J gene TRBJ1-6; 7 positions agree with TRBD1. The ends lost 3 bases at V and 4 bases at J; junction bases unmatched: 3. The CDR3 totals 15 residues. Looked up from germline, CDR1 is ENHRY and CDR2 is SYGVKD. This CDR3 reads CAISEGTAYNSPLHF. The CDR3, as DNA: TGTGCCATCAGTGAAGGGACAGCGTATAATTCACCCCTCCACTTT.

The chain combines TRBV7-2 with TRBJ1-1; the D gene is possibly TRBD1 (5 bases). Trimming removed 5 bases at V and 3 bases at J, with 25 bases between. The CDR3 extends over 18 amino acids. Germline V gives CDR1 SGHTA, CDR2 FQGNSA. CDR3 protein: CASSRKRAALGEDTEAFF. In nucleotides, the CDR3 is TGTGCCAGCAGCCGAAAGCGGGCGGCCCTGGGGGAGGACACTGAAGCTTTCTTT.

The V gene is TRBV4-3, the J gene TRBJ1-2; D is possibly TRBD1 (6 bases). The CDR3 is made up of 16 amino acids. CDR1 and CDR2 (germline): LGHNA, YSLEER. The V end was cut by 0 bases, the J end by 4 bases, with 15 bases between. In DNA, the CDR3 is TGCGCCAGCAGCCAAGATGGGAACCCGGGGGCCTATGGCTACACCTTC. It yields the protein CASSQDGNPGAYGYTF.

This chain connects TRBV12-3 or TRBV12-4 to TRBJ2-3; D may correspond to TRBD1 or TRBD2 (6 bases each). The ends were cut back, 8 bases at V and 5 bases at J, with 17 bases in the middle. The CDR3 is 14 amino acids. CDR3 sequence (DNA): TGTGCCAGCCGGGTAGGTGGAGGGGGAGATACGCAGTATTTT. Amino acid sequence: CASRVGGGGDTQYF.

This clonotype occurred many times. The chain couples TRBV28 to TRBJ2-1, with a possible D match to TRBD2 (5 bases). Trimming removed 1 base from V and 8 bases from J, with 15 bases in between. CDR1 and CDR2 (germline): MDHEN, SYDVKM. The CDR3 covers 15 residues. CDR3 DNA sequence: TGTGCCAGCAGTTTATTGGTTTATGGAGGCGATGAGCAGTTCTTC. It specifies CASSLLVYGGDEQFF.

This clonotype was seen many times. The chain uses TRBV11-2 and TRBJ2-7; perhaps TRBD2 as D (6 bases). The CDR3 contains 15 residues. V was cut by 0 bases and J by 2 bases, with 11 bases left in between. The V gene's germline CDR1 is SGHAT and CDR2 FQNNGV. The CDR3 DNA sequence: TGTGCCAGCAGCTTAGAGGCGGGACCTACCTACGAGCAGTACTTC. Translation gives CASSLEAGPTYEQYF.

This clonotype was detected a few times. The chain employs TRBV12-5 and TRBJ2-1; D is unclear. This CDR3 contains 11 residues. Germline assignment: CDR1 LGHNT and CDR2 FRNRAP. V shed 7 bases and J shed 4 bases, with 5 bases lying between them. The CDR3 coding sequence is TGTGCTAGTGCGGTTTACAATGAGCAGTTCTTC. It yields the protein CASAVYNEQFF.

This rearrangement joins TRBV12-3 or TRBV12-4 to TRBJ2-2, with D perhaps matching TRBD2 (5 bases). V was trimmed by 7 bases and J by 4 bases, leaving 19 bases between them. This CDR3 region has 16 residues. The CDR3 sequence: CASTQENAGFTGELFF. DNA of the CDR3: TGTGCCAGCACCCAAGAGAATGCGGGTTTCACCGGGGAGCTGTTTTTT.

V gene TRBV27 combines with J gene TRBJ1-2; the D is unclear. V was pared by 6 bases and J by 3 bases, with 8 bases between. The CDR3 spans 12 residues. Looked up from germline, CDR1 is MNHEY and CDR2 is SMNVEV (reference sequence). This CDR3 reads CASRNSYYGYTF. The DNA of the CDR3 is TGTGCCAGCAGGAACAGTTACTATGGCTACACCTTC.

This clonotype came up a few times. The chain recombines TRBV6-2 or TRBV6-3 with TRBJ2-7; D perhaps matches TRBD2 (5 bases). The CDR3 has 14 amino acids. The germline gives CDR1 MNHEY, CDR2 SVGEGT. Trimming took 6 bases from V and 2 from J, leaving 14 bases between them. The CDR3 DNA reads TGTGCCAGCAGCATCGCCCTCGGGGCCTACGAGCAGTACTTC. Protein product: CASSIALGAYEQYF.

This sequence joins TRBV7-9 and TRBJ2-1, with D uncertain. Germline CDR1 is SEHNR and CDR2 is FQNEAQ (reference sequence). V lost 9 bases and J lost 4, with 1 base in between. CDR3 length: 9 residues. The DNA for the CDR3 is TGTGCCAGTTACAATGAGCAGTTCTTC. Translation gives CASYNEQFF.

V usage is TRBV4-2 and J usage is TRBJ1-2, with unresolved D. This CDR3 contains 16 residues. The V and J ends lost 4 bases and 7 bases respectively, with 22 bases between them. Looked up from germline, CDR1 is LGHNA and CDR2 is YNFKEQ. The CDR3 bases are TGTGCCAGCAGCCTCGAACTGGCAGCCGATTTGGGTGGCTACACCTTC. Translated: CASSLELAADLGGYTF.

This chain uses TRBV11-2 with TRBJ1-6, with D maybe TRBD1 (6 bases). The germline V gene encodes CDR1 SGHAT and CDR2 FQNNGV. This CDR3 comprises 13 residues. Trimming shortened V by 5 bases and J by 11 bases, and 13 bases separated the two germline ends. The CDR3 sequence is CASSPREGAPLHF. CDR3 DNA: TGTGCCAGCAGCCCCCGAGAGGGGGCACCCCTCCACTTT.

This clonotype occurred a few times. The CDR3 region is CASSLALLQPQHF. The CDR3 DNA follows: TGTGCCAGCAGTTTAGCGCTCCTTCAGCCCCAGCATTTT. The chain links TRBV12-3 or TRBV12-4 to TRBJ1-5; D not resolved. This CDR3 is 13 amino acids long. Trimming removed 0 bases from V and 6 bases from J, with 6 bases in between.

This clonotype has more than one count but fewer than ten. The V gene is TRBV28, the J gene TRBJ2-2; D remains ambiguous. The germline V and J ends were trimmed by 2 bases and 3 bases, with 10 bases remaining between them. Germline V gives CDR1 MDHEN, CDR2 SYDVKM. The CDR3 has 15 amino acids. This chain's CDR3 is CASSLARWDTGELFF. DNA of the CDR3: TGTGCCAGCAGTTTAGCAAGGTGGGACACCGGGGAGCTGTTTTTT.

This clonotype was detected many times. The CDR3 DNA reads as TGTGCCAGCAGCGAATTGGCGGGAGTAGATACGCAGTATTTT. Translating gives CASSELAGVDTQYF. The genes are TRBV7-2 and TRBJ2-3; 7 bases are a match to TRBD2. Germline V gene lookup returns CDR1 SGHTA and CDR2 FQGNSA. V was pared by 5 bases and J by 5 bases, with 7 bases of the junction left unmatched. The CDR3 length is 14 residues.

The chain links TRBV18 to TRBJ2-1, with TRBD1 matching over 7 bases. V shed 3 bases, J shed 6 bases, and the junction held 8 bases outside the gene matches. Germline CDR1 and CDR2: KGHSH and LQKENI. The CDR3 extends over 15 amino acids. The CDR3 DNA reads as TGTGCCAGCTCACCTACAGGGGTCGTTTTCAATGAGCAGTTCTTC. It codes for CASSPTGVVFNEQFF.

This clonotype was detected a few times. This rearrangement joins TRBV4-3 to TRBJ2-3; perhaps TRBD2 as D (6 bases). Germline CDR1 LGHNA, CDR2 YSLEER. The V and J ends lost 4 bases and 6 bases respectively, with 11 bases between them. This CDR3 is 13 amino acids long. DNA for the CDR3: TGCGCCAGCAGCCCATCCCGGGGGGATACGCAGTATTTT. Its protein is CASSPSRGDTQYF.